The clone carrying this TCR beta chain was counted between two and nine times. Primers for the PCR totalled 60 Vbeta and 13 Jbeta. The data were produced by immunoSEQ multiplex PCR, yet TCRdb's version contains in-frame clones alone and is incomplete. The sample yields some 110,000 clones, more than 70% seen once. The data are from a study of cytomegalovirus exposure and HLA in healthy donors. The trim removed 3 bases at V and 5 bases at J, leaving 12 bases unmatched. Germline V CDR1 and CDR2: SGHKS, YYEKEE (reference sequence). The CDR3 totals 16 residues. The source of this sequence is a man between 40 and 49 years old in good health and CMV-seronegative. Sequenced sample: PBMCs. The chain couples TRBV5-5 to TRBJ2-7; 9 bases are a match to TRBD1. As DNA, the CDR3 is TGTGCCAGCAGCTGGATACTACAGGGGGCGGTAAACGAGCAGTACTTC. Its translation is CASSWILQGAVNEQYF.